Listed below are T cell receptor beta chains from one sample, sequenced in a study of fetal regulatory T cell absence and autoimmunity. Sequencing was performed with immunoSEQ multiplex PCR; in TCRdb, only in-frame clones are kept and a portion is missing. This sample yields 85,000 to 100,000 clones, of which approximately 79% are seen a single time; roughly 2% belongs to the top ten. Sequencing was carried out using pancreas tissue. These receptor sequences come from a male donor with IPEX syndrome. Both conserved end residues are part of each CDR3. The D gene is left open where the match is weak. Clone size is shown for a subset of rows, as once, few, many or a class of expanded clone.

cdr3_aa cdr3_nt j_call clone_size v_call d_call
CASSEGLTNGNEQFF TGTGCCAGCAGTGAAGGGCTAACGAATGGGAATGAGCAGTTCTTC TRBJ2-1 . TRBV2 .
CASSFVDTFPGLPLEYF TGTGCCAGCAGCTTCGTGGACACCTTTCCGGGTCTCCCACTGGAGTATTTT TRBJ2-3 . TRBV7-6 .
CASSPRQGTDTQYF TGCGCCAGCAGCCCAAGACAGGGGACAGATACGCAGTATTTT TRBJ2-3 once TRBV5-1 TRBD1
CASSLAAGGYNDREKLFF TGCGCCAGCAGCTTGGCGGCAGGGGGTTATAATGATCGTGAAAAACTGTTTTTT TRBJ1-4 . TRBV5-1 TRBD1
CASSPRQGGYTF TGCGCCAGCAGCCCCAGACAGGGTGGCTACACCTTC TRBJ1-2 . TRBV5-1 TRBD1
CASRIVQKNEQFF TGTGCCAGCAGGATAGTCCAGAAGAATGAGCAGTTCTTC TRBJ2-1 . TRBV6-1 .
CASSSLPKGKKAAWEKLFF TGTGCCAGCAGCAGCTTACCGAAAGGGAAAAAGGCAGCTTGGGAAAAACTGTTTTTT TRBJ1-4 . TRBV7-9 .
CASSLGLSSYNEQFF TGTGCCAGCAGCTTGGGGCTGAGCTCCTACAATGAGCAGTTCTTC TRBJ2-1 once TRBV5-6 .
CASRAGWGTDTQYF TGTGCCAGCAGGGCAGGGTGGGGCACAGATACGCAGTATTTT TRBJ2-3 . TRBV9 .
CASSLGLAGGRAYNEQFF TGTGCCAGCAGCTTGGGACTAGCGGGGGGCCGGGCTTACAATGAGCAGTTCTTC TRBJ2-1 . TRBV11-2 TRBD2
CASSLGGTSRETQYF TGTGCCAGCAGCTTAGGTGGGACTAGCAGAGAGACCCAGTACTTC TRBJ2-5 few TRBV13 TRBD2
CAINDRIPTDTQYF TGTGCCATCAATGACAGGATCCCCACAGATACGCAGTATTTT TRBJ2-3 few TRBV10-3 .
CASSFAGHYYEQYF TGTGCCAGCAGCTTCGCAGGCCATTACTACGAGCAGTACTTC TRBJ2-7 few TRBV7-2 .
CASRLETGALRYGYTF TGTGCAAGTCGCTTAGAGACAGGGGCCCTTCGCTATGGCTACACCTTC TRBJ1-2 once TRBV12-2 .
CASSLRGPRGEAFF TGTGCCAGCAGTTTAAGAGGGCCCCGGGGTGAAGCTTTCTTT TRBJ1-1 . TRBV27 .
CASSQEGTANGSYEQYF TGCGCCAGCAGCCAAGAAGGGACAGCGAATGGCTCCTACGAGCAGTACTTC TRBJ2-7 once TRBV4-3 TRBD1
CASSPRPFEAGELFF TGTGCTAGCAGCCCCCGGCCCTTCGAAGCCGGGGAGCTGTTTTTT TRBJ2-2 . TRBV7-7 .
CSVEEAANYGYTF TGCAGCGTTGAAGAGGCCGCTAACTATGGCTACACCTTC TRBJ1-2 few TRBV29-1 .
CASSPADGENEKLFF TGTGCCAGTAGTCCTGCGGACGGAGAAAATGAAAAACTGTTTTTT TRBJ1-4 few TRBV19 .
CASSPYPLINHEQFF TGTGCCAGCAGTCCCTATCCCCTTATCAACCATGAGCAGTTCTTC TRBJ2-1 . TRBV6-6 .
CASSQGGTGGRFDEQYF TGTGCCAGCAGCCAAGGCGGGACAGGGGGGAGGTTCGACGAGCAGTACTTC TRBJ2-7 . TRBV4-2 TRBD1
CASSLGVTDQETQYF TGCGCCAGCAGCTTGGGGGTGACAGACCAAGAGACCCAGTACTTC TRBJ2-5 . TRBV5-1 .
CASRYLLLAGLQETQYF TGTGCCAGCCGCTATTTACTGCTAGCGGGGCTCCAAGAGACCCAGTACTTC TRBJ2-5 . TRBV2 TRBD2
CASSHIGYEQYF TGTGCCAGCAGTCATATTGGCTACGAGCAGTACTTC TRBJ2-7 . TRBV6-5 .
CASSPRDRGYEQYF TGTGCCAGCAGCCCCCGGGACAGGGGATACGAGCAGTACTTC TRBJ2-7 . TRBV7-9 TRBD1
CASSFAFKNIQYF TGTGCCAGCAGCTTCGCCTTCAAAAACATTCAGTACTTC TRBJ2-4 . TRBV7-8 .
CASAIGRKGSYEQYF TGTGCCAGTGCGATCGGGAGAAAAGGATCCTACGAGCAGTACTTC TRBJ2-7 . TRBV19 .
CASSCDGGPEAFF TGTGCCAGCAGCTGTGATGGGGGCCCTGAAGCTTTCTTT TRBJ1-1 . TRBV7-6 .
CATASGRETQYF TGTGCCACTGCTAGCGGGAGGGAGACCCAGTACTTC TRBJ2-5 . TRBV7-8 TRBD2
CASSIQGAAAEQFF TGTGCCAGTAGTATACAGGGGGCAGCCGCGGAGCAGTTCTTC TRBJ2-1 . TRBV19 TRBD1
CASSLFGTGGNEQFF TGTGCCAGCAGTTTATTCGGGACAGGGGGCAATGAGCAGTTCTTC TRBJ2-1 . TRBV27 TRBD1
CASSDDTGTLISTDTQYF TGTGCCAGCAGTGACGACACCGGGACTCTTATTAGCACAGATACGCAGTATTTT TRBJ2-3 . TRBV2 .
CASSVGVGAGLNPPDTQYF TGTGCCAGCAGTGTCGGGGTGGGCGCAGGGCTCAATCCACCAGATACGCAGTATTTT TRBJ2-3 . TRBV6-1 .
CASSERDSLSTEAFF TGTGCCAGCAGTGAAAGAGACAGTTTATCCACTGAAGCTTTCTTT TRBJ1-1 few TRBV6-1 .
CASSPTGFGNEKLFF TGTGCCAGCAGTCCGACAGGTTTTGGTAATGAAAAACTGTTTTTT TRBJ1-4 few TRBV6-5 .
CASSQTSGAYNEQFF TGTGCCAGCAGCCAGACTAGCGGGGCCTACAATGAGCAGTTCTTC TRBJ2-1 once TRBV7-6 TRBD2
CASSPSGLSYEQYF TGCGCCAGCAGCCCTTCCGGGCTATCCTACGAGCAGTACTTC TRBJ2-7 . TRBV4-1 .
CASSIGAGGADTQYF TGTGCCAGTAGTATAGGGGCAGGGGGCGCAGATACGCAGTATTTT TRBJ2-3 . TRBV19 TRBD1
CASSLGRRLAEETQYF TGTGCCAGCAGCTTAGGGAGGCGACTAGCGGAAGAGACCCAGTACTTC TRBJ2-5 . TRBV7-9 TRBD2
CASSQRGGSRYEQYF TGCGCCAGCAGCCAAAGGGGAGGGTCCCGCTACGAGCAGTACTTC TRBJ2-7 few TRBV4-1 TRBD2
CASSLQGSPLHF TGTGCCAGCAGCTTACAGGGTTCACCCCTCCACTTT TRBJ1-6 many TRBV11-3 .
CAWSVQDFTDTQYF TGTGCCTGGAGTGTACAGGATTTCACAGATACGCAGTATTTT TRBJ2-3 . TRBV30 .
CASGADNEQFF TGTGCCAGCGGGGCGGACAATGAGCAGTTCTTC TRBJ2-1 . TRBV6-5 .
CASSPLAGGPETQYF TGTGCCAGCAGTCCACTAGCGGGGGGGCCGGAGACCCAGTACTTC TRBJ2-5 . TRBV6-6 TRBD2
CASSLAGNTEAFF TGTGCCAGCAGCTTAGCGGGGAACACTGAAGCTTTCTTT TRBJ1-1 . TRBV7-6 .
CASSLVGPSYEQYF TGTGCCAGCAGCTTAGTGGGCCCCAGCTACGAGCAGTACTTC TRBJ2-7 . TRBV7-9 .
CASSQDYRGRRNTEAFF TGTGCCAGCAGCCAAGATTACAGGGGGCGGAGAAACACTGAAGCTTTCTTT TRBJ1-1 once TRBV14 TRBD1
CASRQPGTQSYEQYF TGTGCCAGCAGACAACCCGGGACCCAATCTTACGAGCAGTACTTC TRBJ2-7 . TRBV6-6 .
CASSPSGRAADTQYF TGTGCCAGCAGCCCTAGCGGGAGGGCCGCAGATACGCAGTATTTT TRBJ2-3 . TRBV11-2 TRBD2
CASSLGQSQETQYF TGTGCCAGCAGCCTCGGACAGTCCCAAGAGACCCAGTACTTC TRBJ2-5 . TRBV11-3 .
CASSSTRGEKLFF TGTGCCAGTAGTTCCACTAGGGGTGAAAAACTGTTTTTT TRBJ1-4 few TRBV19 .
CASSFTGAYEQYF TGTGCCAGCAGCTTTACGGGGGCCTACGAGCAGTACTTC TRBJ2-7 . TRBV5-4 .
CASSDDKGPRDQPQHF TGTGCCAGCAGCGACGATAAGGGGCCGAGGGATCAGCCCCAGCATTTT TRBJ1-5 . TRBV7-2 .